The 15 T cell receptor beta chains presented below share a single source sample, sequenced in a study of blood T cells in healthy people across ages. With a J-beta primer mix and a sample-barcoded 5' primer, a second PCR ran roughly 6 to 11 cycles. TCRdb re-analysed the 5' RACE reads in MiXCR, keeping a single row per CDR3 protein. The sample has about 1,800,000 distinct CDR3 sequences; 28% are singletons. The specimen was blood. Receptors were obtained from a woman aged 25 to 45 in good health.

This clonotype was seen at least ten times. This chain joins TRBV11-2 and TRBJ2-7; 7 bases are a match to TRBD2. The CDR3 totals 15 residues. CDR1 and CDR2 (germline): SGHAT, FQNNGV. V shed 1 base and J 2 bases; nucleotides not matched to a gene: 5. The CDR3 is CASSLAGLSTYEQYF. CDR3 nucleotide sequence: TGTGCCAGCAGCTTAGCGGGACTAAGTACCTACGAGCAGTACTTC.

The chain joins TRBV5-1 to TRBJ1-3; D not certain. The CDR3 runs to 14 residues. Trimming removed 7 bases at V and 0 bases at J, with 11 bases between. CDR1 and CDR2 (germline): SGHRS, YFSETQ. In DNA, the CDR3 is TGCGCCAGCCGGGGAACAGTCTCTGGAAACACCATATATTTT. It yields the protein CASRGTVSGNTIYF.

The rearrangement joins TRBV5-6 to TRBJ2-5; D not resolved. CDR3 size: 16 residues. The V end was cut by 0 bases, the J end by 2 bases, with 14 bases between. Looked up from germline, CDR1 is SGHDT and CDR2 is YYEEEE. CDR3 protein: CASSLARRLRQETQYF. CDR3 nucleotide sequence: TGTGCCAGCAGCTTGGCAAGGCGACTTAGACAAGAGACCCAGTACTTC. The full variable domain, its missing parts supplied by reference TRBV5-6 and TRBJ2-5, is DAGVTQSPTHLIKTRGQQVTLRCSPKSGHDTVSWYQQALGQGPQFIFQYYEEEERQRGNFPDRFSGHQFPNYSSELNVNALLLGDSALYLCASSLARRLRQETQYFGPGTRLLVL.

V gene TRBV25-1 combines with J gene TRBJ1-1; weak D call: TRBD1 (6 bases). This CDR3 comprises 14 residues. CDR1 is MGHDK, CDR2 SYGVNS, per germline. The V gene lost 2 bases and the J gene lost 1 base, with 8 bases spanning the gap. CDR3 nucleotides: TGTGCCAGCAGTGAACCAGGGGAGAACACTGAAGCTTTCTTT. This gives the protein CASSEPGENTEAFF.

The chain carries TRBV6-5 and TRBJ1-1; TRBD1 matches 7 bases. Germline assignment: CDR1 MNHEY and CDR2 SVGAGI. This CDR3 contains 14 residues. Trimming cost V 6 bases and J 5 bases; bases outside gene matches: 9. The CDR3 DNA is TGTGCCAGCAGCAACCGGGACAGATTAACTGAAGCTTTCTTT. Protein product: CASSNRDRLTEAFF.

The gene calls are TRBV11-2 and TRBJ2-7, with TRBD2 as a possible D gene (7 bases). Trimming stripped 6 bases from V and 2 bases from J, with 17 bases between. The CDR3 extends over 15 amino acids. Germline values: CDR1 SGHAT, CDR2 FQNNGV. CDR3 loop: CASRGGGTDPYEQYF. For the CDR3, the DNA is TGTGCCAGCAGAGGGGGGGGTACTGATCCCTACGAGCAGTACTTC.

This clonotype appeared many times. The genes are TRBV10-2 and TRBJ2-3; D gene unclear. This CDR3 has 14 residues. The germline V and J ends were trimmed by 7 bases and 0 bases, with 11 bases remaining between them. Per the germline V gene, CDR1 is WSHSY and CDR2 is SAAADI. Here the CDR3 reads CASKKGSSTDTQYF. In DNA form, the CDR3 reads TGCGCCAGCAAGAAAGGCTCGAGCACAGATACGCAGTATTTT.

In this sample, this clonotype turned up a few times. This chain joins TRBV5-5 and TRBJ2-7; 11 bases are shared with TRBD1. With V trimmed by 0 bases and J by 3 bases, 11 bases remained unmatched. This CDR3 spans 18 amino acids. Germline CDR1 SGHKS, CDR2 YYEKEE (reference sequence). The CDR3, as DNA: TGTGCCAGCAGCTTGGCGAGGACAGGGGGCGCCTTATACTACGAGCAGTACTTC. As protein: CASSLARTGGALYYEQYF. The whole variable domain, filled in from reference TRBV5-5 and TRBJ2-7, reads DAGVTQSPTHLIKTRGQQVTLRCSPISGHKSVSWYQQVLGQGPQFIFQYYEKEERGRGNFPDRFSARQFPNYSSELNVNALLLGDSALYLCASSLARTGGALYYEQYFGPGTRLTVT.

This rearrangement joins TRBV6-5 to TRBJ1-3, with 7 bases aligning to TRBD1. Germline CDR1 and CDR2: MNHEY and SVGAGI. CDR3 length: 16 residues. The ends lost 6 bases at V and 3 bases at J; junction bases unmatched: 11. In nucleotides, the CDR3 is TGTGCCAGCAGGGCTAAGACAGGGTCCTTTGGAAACACCATATATTTT. It translates to CASRAKTGSFGNTIYF.

This clonotype was seen at least ten times. The V gene is TRBV4-1, the J gene TRBJ1-1; D is possibly TRBD1 (5 bases). This CDR3 comprises 15 residues. Germline CDR1 and CDR2: MGHRA and YSYEKL. Trimming took off 2 bases at V and 0 bases at J, with 10 bases between the two ends. Here the CDR3 DNA reads TGCGCCAGCAGCCAATCCTCGACAGTGAACACTGAAGCTTTCTTT. The encoded protein is CASSQSSTVNTEAFF.

This clonotype was seen at least ten times. The CDR3 nucleotides are TGTGCCAGCAGCTTGCTTGCGGGACAGAGTCTCTCTGGGGCCAACGTCCTGACTTTC. Amino acid sequence: CASSLLAGQSLSGANVLTF. V is TRBV5-6 and J is TRBJ2-6; weak D call: TRBD1 (7 bases). This CDR3 spans 19 amino acids. The germline gives CDR1 SGHDT, CDR2 YYEEEE. V was pared by 1 base and J by 0 bases, with 17 bases between.

This clonotype has only a few counts. The genes are TRBV29-1 and TRBJ2-2, with 7 bases that match TRBD2. The length of the CDR3 is 14 residues. V was clipped by 7 bases and J by 1 base; unmatched bases: 6. CDR1 is SQVTM and CDR2 is ANQGSEA in the germline V gene. This CDR3 is CSGQRGGNTGELFF. CDR3 bases: TGCAGCGGGCAGCGGGGAGGGAACACCGGGGAGCTGTTTTTT.

The sample holds many counts of this clonotype. The CDR3 loop is CASSRDRYYGYTF. As DNA, the CDR3 is TGTGCCAGCAGCCGGGACAGGTACTATGGCTACACCTTC. This chain joins TRBV3-1 and TRBJ1-2, with TRBD1 identical over 8 bases. The CDR3 extends over 13 amino acids. CDR1 and CDR2 (germline): LGHDT, YNNKEL (reference sequence). After removal of 4 bases from V and 3 bases from J, the junction contained 1 base not matched to a gene.

For this clonotype: Since a much larger clone is just one base distant, this may be a read error. The gene calls are TRBV27 and TRBJ2-7, with 7 bases lining up with TRBD1. Germline V lookup: CDR1 MNHEY, CDR2 SMNVEV (reference sequence). The CDR3 consists of 13 residues. V lost 5 bases and J lost 11; bases outside the gene matches: 12. DNA of the CDR3: TGTGCCAGCAGTGGCCACCGGGACAGCCCTAAGTACTTC. This gives the protein CASSGHRDSPKYF.

This clonotype was counted a few times. The chain joins TRBV5-1 to TRBJ2-5, with 9 bases aligning to TRBD1. Germline V CDR1 and CDR2: SGHRS, YFSETQ. CDR3 length: 16 amino acids. V shed 3 bases, J shed 5 bases, and the junction held 11 bases outside the gene matches. CDR3 coding DNA: TGCGCCAGCAGCTCGACTAGCCGGGACAGGGTTGAGACCCAGTACTTC. It codes for CASSSTSRDRVETQYF. Variable domain in full (rest from reference TRBV5-1 and TRBJ2-5): KAGVTQTPRYLIKTRGQQVTLSCSPISGHRSVSWYQQTPGQGLQFLFEYFSETQRNKGNFPGRFSGRQFSNSRSEMNVSTLELGDSALYLCASSSTSRDRVETQYFGPGTRLLVL.